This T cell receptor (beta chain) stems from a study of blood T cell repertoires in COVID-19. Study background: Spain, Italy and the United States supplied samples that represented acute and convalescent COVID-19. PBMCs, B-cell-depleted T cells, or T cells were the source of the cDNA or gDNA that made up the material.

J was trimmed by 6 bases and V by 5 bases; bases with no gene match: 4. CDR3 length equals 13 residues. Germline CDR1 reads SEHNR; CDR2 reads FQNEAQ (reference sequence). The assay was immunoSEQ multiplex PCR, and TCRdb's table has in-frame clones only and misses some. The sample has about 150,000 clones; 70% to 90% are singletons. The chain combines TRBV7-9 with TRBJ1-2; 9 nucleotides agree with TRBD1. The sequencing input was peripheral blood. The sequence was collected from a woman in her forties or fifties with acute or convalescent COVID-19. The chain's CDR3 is CASSDRTGDGYTF. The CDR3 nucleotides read TGTGCCAGCAGCGATCGGACAGGGGATGGCTACACCTTC. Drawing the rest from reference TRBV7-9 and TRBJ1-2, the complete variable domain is DTGVSQNPRHKITKRGQNVTFRCDPISEHNRLYWYRQTLGQGPEFLTYFQNEAQLEKSRLLSDRFSAERPKGSFSTLEIQRTEQGDSAMYLCASSDRTGDGYTFGSGTRLTVV.